This TCR beta chain appears in the sequencing data of a study of cytomegalovirus exposure and HLA in healthy donors. Study details: Drawn from HLA-typed donors, tens of millions of unique TCRs were held in an early data release.

Vbeta (60) and Jbeta (13) primers were used in the PCR. Libraries were prepared by immunoSEQ multiplex PCR; TCRdb keeps only in-frame clonotypes and omits some of them. The data show 85,000 to 100,000 clones, about four fifths seen once. In the case of this clone: The antigen remains undetermined.

The germline V gene encodes CDR1 WSHSY and CDR2 SAAADI. This CDR3 has 11 amino acids. The V end was cut by 6 bases, the J end by 7 bases, with 9 bases between. Study-level findings and limits: TCR beta V segments were, for the most part, productive about 87% or about 30% of the time in an earlier analysis. Some TCR beta chains (164 of them) were listed as cytomegalovirus-associated.

Sequencing was carried out using PBMCs. The receptor comes from a male donor in good health and CMV-seropositive. V gene TRBV10-2 combines with J gene TRBJ1-2; possibly TRBD1 for D (6 bases). CDR3 sequence: CASSDRRGYTF. In DNA, the CDR3 is TGCGCCAGCAGCGACAGGCGTGGCTACACCTTC.